The 28 T cell receptor beta chains listed next were all sequenced from one sample in a study of kidney transplant recipient with SARS-CoV-2 infection. One entry per CDR3 protein results from TCRdb running MiXCR on the reads. Of 200,000 to 250,000 distinct CDR3 sequences in the sample, less than 35% were seen once. The source material was a blood sample, sampled at baseline and on day 111 from a kidney transplant recipient. These receptors originate from a male patient aged 25 to 39 who had COVID-19 and was a kidney transplant recipient. The graft donor may have given rise to some T cells.

Only a few counts were recorded for this clonotype. V is TRBV12-3 or TRBV12-4 and J is TRBJ2-1; 7 bases are a match to TRBD1. The V gene end was trimmed by 3 bases and the J gene end by 5 bases; junction bases not matched to a gene: 7. CDR3 length: 15 amino acids. CDR3 nucleotides: TGTGCCAGCAGTTTCCGACAGGGACGGAACAATGAGCAGTTCTTC. This sequence encodes CASSFRQGRNNEQFF.

This clonotype was seen many times. V usage is TRBV7-1 and J usage is TRBJ1-2; D is undetermined. TRBV7-1 is an ORF; its function is uncertain. The ends were cut back, 5 bases at V and 4 bases at J, with 23 bases in the middle. The CDR3 runs 17 residues. The CDR3 DNA reads TGTGCCAGCAGCCGGGTGCATCACGAGGGAAAGACCTATGGCTACACCTTC. As protein: CASSRVHHEGKTYGYTF.

This clonotype was counted a few times. The CDR3 DNA reads TGTGCCAGCTCACCACTAGCGGACAATGAGCAGTTCTTC. It translates to CASSPLADNEQFF. The chain is built from TRBV18 and TRBJ2-1; the D gene is possibly TRBD2 (6 bases). Trimming removed 1 base at V and 5 bases at J, with 6 bases between. CDR3 length: 13 amino acids. Per the germline V gene, CDR1 is KGHSH and CDR2 is LQKENI.

Comment on this clonotype: A much larger clonotype is one base distant, so this may be a read error. The rearrangement joins TRBV6-6 to TRBJ1-2; D uncertain. V shed 4 bases and J shed 4 bases, with 22 bases lying between them. The CDR3 extends over 17 amino acids. Germline V gives CDR1 MNHNY, CDR2 SVGAGI (reference sequence). The CDR3 DNA is TGTGCCAGCAGTTCGTTCTCAGGTGGGAGAAGGACCTATGGCTACACCTTC. Residues: CASSSFSGGRRTYGYTF.

The chain recombines TRBV20-1 with TRBJ2-1; tentatively, D is TRBD2 (5 bases). The CDR3 loop spans 16 amino acids. V shed 0 bases and J shed 0 bases, with 12 bases lying between them. Germline V gene data show CDR1 as DFQATT and CDR2 as SNEGSKA (reference sequence). CDR3 bases: TGCAGTGCTAGAGATCGCGAGCGGCACTCCTACAATGAGCAGTTCTTC. Its protein product is CSARDRERHSYNEQFF.

Comments on this clonotype: This may be a read error, as it is one base from a much larger clone. CDR3 residues: CATLTEAGKSYEQNF. The CDR3 DNA sequence: TGTGCCACCTTGACCGAAGCGGGAAAGTCCTACGAGCAGAACTTC. J is TRBJ2-7 and V is TRBV6-8, with 7 bases aligning to TRBD2. This CDR3 is built from 15 residues. CDR1 and CDR2 (germline): MNHGY, SAAAGT.

A word on this clonotype: A much larger clone is a single base away; this may be a read error. The chain links TRBV11-3 to TRBJ1-2; D gene uncertain. The CDR3 has 17 residues. Germline V gene data show CDR1 as SGHNT and CDR2 as YENEEA. Deletions cut 5 bases from V and 4 bases from J, with 23 bases between. This CDR3 reads CASSKRFDLGKAYGYTF. CDR3 bases: TGTGCCAGCAGCAAGCGCTTCGATCTCGGAAAGGCCTATGGCTACACCTTC.

This clonotype was counted at least ten times. The chain links TRBV5-5 to TRBJ1-2; D is ambiguous. Germline lookup yields CDR1 SGHKS and CDR2 YYEKEE (reference sequence). The CDR3 totals 16 residues. V lost 7 bases and J lost 4, with 23 bases in between. CDR3 sequence reads: CASRVGVSRKTYGYTF. The DNA for the CDR3 is TGTGCCAGCCGCGTGGGTGTCTCGCGAAAGACCTATGGCTACACCTTC.

This clonotype appeared many times. The CDR3 sequence: CASFNAVPGKTYGYTF. CDR3 DNA sequence: TGTGCCAGCTTTAATGCCGTACCAGGAAAGACCTATGGCTACACCTTC. This chain links TRBV5-4 with TRBJ1-2; D remains ambiguous. Germline V gene data show CDR1 as SGHNT and CDR2 as YYREEE (reference sequence). With 7 bases removed from V and 4 bases from J, the gap between germline ends came to 23 bases. CDR3 length equals 16 residues.

The CDR3 DNA reads TGTGCCAGTAGTGCGAGCGGGAAGGAGACCCAGTACTTC. Amino acids: CASSASGKETQYF. The chain has TRBV19 and TRBJ2-5; 7 bases are a match to TRBD2. The germline V gene encodes CDR1 LNHDA and CDR2 SQIVND (reference sequence). The CDR3 is 13 amino acids. V gave up 5 bases and J gave up 5 bases; unmatched junction bases: 5.

On this clonotype: It may be a read error: a sequence one base away is much more abundant. V gene TRBV19 combines with J gene TRBJ1-4; TRBD1 agrees at 8 bases. CDR1 LNHDA and CDR2 SQIVND come from the germline V gene (reference sequence). The CDR3 is 16 amino acids. CDR3 DNA: TGTGCCAGTAGTACCTGGACAGGGAAAACTGATGAAAAACTGTTTTTT. This gives the protein CASSTWTGKTDEKLFF.

For this clonotype: This sequence may be a read error, since a much larger clone differs from it by one base. V is TRBV27 and J is TRBJ1-1; unclear D gene. Germline CDR1 and CDR2: MNHEY and SMNVEV (reference sequence). V was clipped by 0 bases and J by 4 bases, with 12 bases between them. CDR3 length equals 15 residues. DNA for the CDR3: TGTGCCAGCAGTTTATCGCGGCAATTGAGCACTGAAGCTTTCTTT. Translation: CASSLSRQLSTEAFF.

This clonotype was observed a few times. The chain recombines TRBV30 with TRBJ1-2; no firm D call. The germline V gene encodes CDR1 GTSNPN and CDR2 SVGIG (reference sequence). Trimming removed 5 bases from V and 4 bases from J, with 23 bases in between. CDR3 length equals 16 residues. In DNA form, the CDR3 reads TGTGCCTGGCCCACCTCGCGTTATAGAAAGACCTATGGCTACACCTTC. Its translation: CAWPTSRYRKTYGYTF.

This clonotype was recorded many times. This chain connects TRBV25-1 to TRBJ1-2, with unresolved D. CDR3 length: 17 amino acids. V lost 5 bases, J lost 4 bases, and 23 bases lay in between. CDR1 MGHDK and CDR2 SYGVNS come from the germline V gene. CDR3 DNA: TGTGCCAGCAGTTGTCACGAAGAACTGGGAAAGACCTATGGCTACACCTTC. It specifies CASSCHEELGKTYGYTF.

This clonotype was counted many times. The chain uses TRBV12-3 or TRBV12-4 and TRBJ1-4; D remains unclear. The CDR3 is 17 amino acids. V was pared by 6 bases and J by 2 bases, with 19 bases between. This CDR3 is CASREVGKGRTNEKLFF. In DNA form, the CDR3 reads TGTGCCAGCAGGGAGGTGGGCAAAGGGAGGACTAATGAAAAACTGTTTTTT.

Worth noting for this clonotype: A single base separates this from a much larger clone, so it may be a read error. The V call is TRBV6-5, the J call TRBJ2-1; D is undetermined. This CDR3 contains 14 residues. Germline V gene lookup returns CDR1 MNHEY and CDR2 SVGAGI. Trimming pared 11 bases from V and 7 bases from J, leaving 21 bases between. CDR3 loop: CACHSETFGNEQFF. The DNA for the CDR3 is TGTGCCTGTCATTCGGAGACCTTCGGAAATGAGCAGTTCTTC.

As concerns this clonotype: Just one base apart from a much larger clone, this may be a read error. Lacking the conserved final phenylalanine or tryptophan, this CDR3 likely reflects a read error. The chain recombines TRBV11-2 with TRBJ1-1, with unresolved D. The CDR3 totals 12 residues. V shed 5 bases and J shed 1 base, with 5 bases lying between them. In germline, CDR1 is SGHAT, CDR2 FQNNGV. The CDR3, as DNA: TGTGCCAGCAGCCTCACGAACACTGAAGCTTTCCTT. As protein: CASSLTNTEAFL.

There are many counts of this clonotype. Here the CDR3 DNA reads TGCGCCAGCAGCACAGCCAGTAGGGTTGCCACTGAAGCTTTCTTT. It encodes CASSTASRVATEAFF. This chain uses TRBV4-1 with TRBJ1-1; D uncertain. Looked up from germline, CDR1 is MGHRA and CDR2 is YSYEKL. CDR3 length equals 15 residues. V lost 5 bases and J 4 bases, leaving 17 bases between the germline ends.

This clonotype was observed at least ten times. The chain couples TRBV9 to TRBJ2-5, with D possibly matching TRBD2 (5 bases). The V and J ends lost 4 bases and 5 bases respectively, with 15 bases between them. The CDR3 loop spans 14 amino acids. Germline V lookup: CDR1 SGDLS, CDR2 YYNGEE. The CDR3 sequence is CASSQGLHGETQYF. The CDR3 region has the DNA TGTGCCAGCAGCCAAGGACTTCACGGGGAGACCCAGTACTTC.

This clonotype came up many times. The chain joins TRBV7-3 to TRBJ2-2, with 7 bases aligning to TRBD2. Germline trimming cut 2 bases from V and 4 bases from J; bases unmatched to any gene: 13. The germline V gene encodes CDR1 SGHTA and CDR2 FQGTGA. The CDR3 length is 18 residues. CDR3 protein: CASSLLPPGGRLTGELFF. In DNA form, the CDR3 reads TGTGCCAGCAGCTTATTACCCCCCGGGGGGAGACTCACCGGGGAGCTGTTTTTT. Supplemented by reference TRBV7-3 and TRBJ2-2, the full variable domain reads GAGVSQTPSNKVTEKGKYVELRCDPISGHTALYWYRQSLGQGPEFLIYFQGTGAADDSGLPNDRFFAVRPEGSVSTLKIQRTERGDSAVYLCASSLLPPGGRLTGELFFGEGSRLTVL.

The J gene is TRBJ1-2, the V gene TRBV5-1, with D unclear. The CDR3 is made up of 16 amino acids. Germline-derived CDR1 and CDR2 are SGHRS and YFSETQ. The V gene lost 9 bases and the J gene lost 4 bases, with 25 bases spanning the gap. CDR3 DNA sequence: TGCGCCAACTCATATCAATCGGTTCGAAAGACCTATGGCTACACCTTC. Translating it yields CANSYQSVRKTYGYTF.

This clonotype came up many times. The rearrangement uses TRBV5-6 and TRBJ2-7; 7 bases map to TRBD1. Germline CDR1 is SGHDT and CDR2 is YYEEEE. V lost 4 bases and J lost 3; bases outside the gene matches: 10. CDR3 length: 15 amino acids. CDR3 in DNA: TGTGCCAGCAGCCATACGACCGCAGGGGGCTACGAGCAGTACTTC. It translates to CASSHTTAGGYEQYF.

Comment on this clonotype: Possible read error: a much larger clone is one base away. The chain has TRBV9 and TRBJ2-2, with D possibly matching TRBD1 (6 bases). The length of the CDR3 is 14 residues. The germline gives CDR1 SGDLS, CDR2 YYNGEE. V dropped 3 bases and J dropped 7 bases, with 13 bases sitting between them. CDR3 coding DNA: TGTGCCAGCAGCGCCACAGGGTTCGTCGGGGAGCTGTTTTTT. Amino acid sequence: CASSATGFVGELFF.

This clonotype was picked up many times. The J gene is TRBJ1-2, the V gene TRBV6-5; D is unclear. The ends were cut back, 4 bases at V and 4 bases at J, with 22 bases in the middle. Germline assignment: CDR1 MNHEY and CDR2 SVGAGI. There are 17 residues in the CDR3. The CDR3 here is CASSSGWECRKTYGYTF. The CDR3 nucleotides read TGTGCCAGCAGTTCCGGGTGGGAATGTAGAAAGACCTATGGCTACACCTTC.

This clonotype was seen many times. The V call is TRBV15, the J call TRBJ2-3; the D is unclear. CDR1 is LNHNV and CDR2 is YYDKDF in the germline V gene (reference sequence). Trimming stripped 0 bases from V and 6 bases from J, with 4 bases between. The length of the CDR3 is 12 residues. The CDR3 coding sequence is TGTGCCACCAGCAGAGAGTGGGATACGCAGTATTTT. Its translation: CATSREWDTQYF.

The table lists this clonotype with many counts. The chain combines TRBV13 with TRBJ2-2; D is unclear. Germline lookup yields CDR1 PRHDT and CDR2 FYEKMQ (reference sequence). The V and J ends lost 5 bases and 3 bases respectively, with 10 bases between them. The CDR3 contains 14 residues. The CDR3 DNA follows: TGTGCCAGCAGCCGGCGGACGGACACCGGGGAGCTGTTTTTT. Translation: CASSRRTDTGELFF.

A word on this clonotype: The junction shows a germline mismatch at one end, possibly a read error. The rearrangement uses TRBV20-1 and TRBJ1-1; TRBD1 might be the D (5 bases). CDR1 DFQATT and CDR2 SNEGSKA come from the germline V gene (reference sequence). The CDR3 contains 13 residues. As DNA, the CDR3 is TGCAGTACTAGTTGGGGCAGAATAACTGAAGCTTTCTTT. Translating it yields CSTSWGRITEAFF.

About this clonotype itself: A much larger clone differs from this one at a single base, so this may be a read error. The chain has TRBV6-8 and TRBJ1-2; D is undetermined. V shed 9 bases and J shed 4 bases, with 27 bases lying between them. Germline V CDR1 and CDR2: MNHGY, SAAAGT. The CDR3 has 17 amino acids. The CDR3 reads CARSGWQRSRKTYGYTF. The DNA of the CDR3 is TGTGCCAGGAGTGGATGGCAACGCTCTAGAAAGACCTATGGCTACACCTTC.